Shown below are 21 T cell receptor beta chains from a single sample sequenced in a study of shared clonotypes between healthy human individuals. Some clones are missing from TCRdb's copy, which holds only in-frame ones; the method was immunoSEQ multiplex PCR. The table includes roughly 2.6 million clones, 90% to 95% detected once. Material for sequencing was naive CD4+ T cells sorted from blood. As for subset: CD45RA+ positively selected. These receptor sequences come from a man aged 18-30 years in good health.

This clone was observed a single time. The genes are TRBV5-1 and TRBJ2-1, with D maybe TRBD2 (6 bases). Germline CDR1 SGHRS, CDR2 YFSETQ. This CDR3 region has 12 residues. Trimming removed 4 bases at V and 13 bases at J, with 15 bases between. CDR3 DNA sequence: TGCGCCAGCAGCGGGACTTCCGTTGTTCAGTTCTTC. Protein sequence: CASSGTSVVQFF.

J is TRBJ1-3 and V is TRBV7-6; perhaps TRBD1 as D (5 bases). From germline, CDR1 is SGHVS and CDR2 FNYEAQ. This CDR3 contains 17 residues. The V end was cut by 2 bases, the J end by 8 bases, with 22 bases between. CDR3: CASSLFSTREDVDTIYF. In nucleotides, the CDR3 is TGTGCCAGCAGCTTATTCTCCACCAGGGAGGATGTCGACACCATATATTTT.

The chain has TRBV18 and TRBJ2-6; D is perhaps TRBD2 (6 bases). Trimming shortened V by 3 bases and J by 6 bases, and 12 bases separated the two germline ends. The CDR3 length is 15 residues. The germline CDR1 and CDR2 sequences are KGHSH and LQKENI. CDR3 sequence reads: CASSPGTQQANVLTF. The CDR3 nucleotides are TGTGCCAGCTCACCCGGGACTCAGCAGGCCAACGTCCTGACTTTC.

The chain employs TRBV5-4 and TRBJ2-3; D is ambiguous. This CDR3 comprises 13 residues. Germline V gene sequence: CDR1 SGHNT, CDR2 YYREEE (reference sequence). V lost 9 bases, J lost 1 base, and 12 bases lay in between. The CDR3 nucleotides read TGTGCCACCACTATAGACGGCACAGATACGCAGTATTTT. The encoded protein is CATTIDGTDTQYF.

The J gene is TRBJ1-1, the V gene TRBV7-6, with a tentative D call TRBD1 (5 bases). Trimming pared 2 bases from V and 5 bases from J, leaving 15 bases between. The CDR3 spans 15 residues. Germline V lookup: CDR1 SGHVS, CDR2 FNYEAQ. CDR3 loop: CASSLIGGMGTEAFF. The CDR3 DNA reads as TGTGCCAGCAGCTTAATCGGGGGAATGGGGACTGAAGCTTTCTTT.

The chain is built from TRBV4-3 and TRBJ1-1; 7 bases are a match to TRBD1. The germline CDR1 and CDR2 sequences are LGHNA and YSLEER. The CDR3 extends over 15 amino acids. The V segment lost 0 bases and the J segment 8 bases; nucleotides outside the gene matches: 9. CDR3 nucleotide sequence: TGCGCCAGCAGCCAAGATCGGGACAGCGGAGACGAAGCTTTCTTT. Residues: CASSQDRDSGDEAFF.

The genes are TRBV5-1 and TRBJ2-7, with D possibly TRBD1 on 7 matching bases. The ends were cut back, 4 bases at V and 5 bases at J, with 22 bases in the middle. From germline, CDR1 is SGHRS and CDR2 YFSETQ. The CDR3 length is 16 residues. CDR3: CASSEGPFSRGDEQYF. CDR3 DNA sequence: TGCGCCAGCAGCGAGGGACCATTTTCCAGGGGGGACGAGCAGTACTTC.

This chain links TRBV5-1 with TRBJ2-7; 8 bases align to TRBD1. Germline V gene sequence: CDR1 SGHRS, CDR2 YFSETQ. The CDR3 is 14 amino acids. J lost 7 bases, V lost 2 bases, and 8 bases had no gene match. CDR3 nucleotides: TGCGCCAGCAGCTTTTGGACAGGGACAAGGGAGCAGTACTTC. This sequence encodes CASSFWTGTREQYF.

The chain employs TRBV2 and TRBJ2-7; 8 bases line up with TRBD1. Trimming cost V 5 bases and J 6 bases; bases outside gene matches: 3. Germline CDR1 reads SNHLY; CDR2 reads FYNNEI. This CDR3 has 12 residues. The CDR3 nucleotides read TGTGCCAGCAGTCGGACAGGGAGCGAGCAGTACTTC. It is translated as CASSRTGSEQYF.

The rearrangement links TRBV4-1 to TRBJ1-6, with 8 positions matching TRBD1. V shed 3 bases, J shed 9 bases, and the junction held 7 bases outside the gene matches. This CDR3 has 15 residues. Germline lookup yields CDR1 MGHRA and CDR2 YSYEKL. CDR3 bases: TGCGCCAGCAGCCAGGAGGGACAGGTCCTTTCACCCCTCCACTTT. Translating gives CASSQEGQVLSPLHF.

This clone was counted between two and nine times. Other DNA sequences in this specimen translate into the identical CDR3. The V call is TRBV5-1, the J call TRBJ1-6; 9 bases are shared with TRBD1. Trimming took 4 bases from V and 3 from J; bases not matched to a gene: 2. The CDR3 covers 15 residues. Germline V gene sequence: CDR1 SGHRS, CDR2 YFSETQ. In DNA form, the CDR3 reads TGCGCCAGCAGCGGGGGACAGGGCTATAATTCACCCCTCCACTTT. This codes for CASSGGQGYNSPLHF.

The genes are TRBV28 and TRBJ2-3; D gene unclear. The V gene's germline CDR1 is MDHEN and CDR2 SYDVKM. The CDR3 sequence is 16 residues long. Trimming cost V 0 bases and J 2 bases, with 12 bases left between them. CDR3 loop: CASSLWNERPTDTQYF. CDR3 sequence (DNA): TGTGCCAGCAGTTTATGGAATGAACGACCCACAGATACGCAGTATTTT.

This clone is a singleton in its sample. V and J are TRBV11-2 and TRBJ2-7; 7 bases map to TRBD2. V trimming: 1 base; J trimming: 0 bases; junction bases outside the gene matches: 6. Germline V lookup: CDR1 SGHAT, CDR2 FQNNGV. The CDR3 spans 16 residues. DNA for the CDR3: TGTGCCAGCAGCTTAGCAGCGGGAACACTCTCCTACGAGCAGTACTTC. It encodes CASSLAAGTLSYEQYF.

This chain connects TRBV28 to TRBJ1-5; 7 bases agree with TRBD1. The CDR3 is 14 residues long. V was clipped by 5 bases and J by 5 bases; unmatched bases: 6. Germline V lookup: CDR1 MDHEN, CDR2 SYDVKM. Written as DNA, the CDR3 is TGTGCCAGCAGTCCAGGACAGGTGGATCAGCCCCAGCATTTT. Protein product: CASSPGQVDQPQHF.

The chain joins TRBV4-1 to TRBJ2-7; D is possibly TRBD2 (5 bases). The CDR3 extends over 16 amino acids. Between the trimmed V and J ends, which lost 5 bases and 5 bases, there was a span of 22 bases. Germline loops: CDR1 MGHRA, CDR2 YSYEKL. CDR3 residues: CASSDRRTPGADEQYF. In DNA form, the CDR3 reads TGCGCCAGCAGCGACCGCAGGACTCCCGGTGCGGACGAGCAGTACTTC.

V usage is TRBV6-1 and J usage is TRBJ2-7; 7 bases agree with TRBD2. This CDR3 is built from 14 residues. Germline CDR1 is MNHNS and CDR2 is SASEGT. With 2 bases clipped from V and 5 bases from J, the junction kept 6 bases outside the gene matches. DNA for the CDR3: TGTGCCAGCAGTGAAAGCGGGGTAATTAACGAGCAGTACTTC. Protein product: CASSESGVINEQYF.

The chain links TRBV6-5 to TRBJ1-6, with D tentatively TRBD1 (6 bases). The CDR3 length is 16 residues. CDR1 MNHEY and CDR2 SVGAGI come from the germline V gene. V shed 0 bases and J shed 5 bases, with 11 bases lying between them. CDR3 amino acids: CASSYSQRGDNSPLHF. The CDR3 nucleotides are TGTGCCAGCAGTTACTCTCAAAGGGGGGATAATTCACCCCTCCACTTT.

Points on this clone: Other DNA sequences from this sample encode an identical CDR3 as well. This sequence joins TRBV10-1 and TRBJ2-6, with D maybe TRBD1 (5 bases). Germline CDR1 is WNHNN and CDR2 is SYGVQD (reference sequence). The length of the CDR3 is 14 residues. Trimming pared 5 bases from V and 1 base from J, leaving 6 bases between. CDR3 region: CASSSGSGANVLTF. CDR3 bases: TGCGCCAGCAGTTCAGGGTCTGGGGCCAACGTCCTGACTTTC.

The rearrangement joins TRBV28 to TRBJ1-3; D perhaps matches TRBD1 (6 bases). The CDR3 is made up of 16 amino acids. Germline V CDR1 and CDR2: MDHEN, SYDVKM. Deletions cut 6 bases from V and 0 bases from J, with 15 bases between. In DNA form, the CDR3 reads TGTGCCAGCAGATCGGCAGGGGTTGCCTCTGGAAACACCATATATTTT. Translation: CASRSAGVASGNTIYF.

This clone has just a few counts. In the same sample, other DNA sequences code for this CDR3. The rearrangement uses TRBV5-1 and TRBJ2-7; 11 positions match TRBD1. Germline trimming cut 4 bases from V and 2 bases from J; bases unmatched to any gene: 2. This CDR3 region has 14 residues. In germline, CDR1 is SGHRS, CDR2 YFSETQ. This chain's CDR3 is CASSLGQGAYEQYF. For the CDR3, the DNA is TGCGCCAGCAGCCTGGGACAGGGGGCCTACGAGCAGTACTTC.

The chain has TRBV5-5 and TRBJ2-1; the match to TRBD1 covers 10 bases. CDR3 size: 17 residues. V shed 4 bases, J shed 8 bases, and the junction held 15 bases outside the gene matches. Germline values: CDR1 SGHKS, CDR2 YYEKEE (reference sequence). The CDR3 loop reads CASSLTGGGRFMDEQFF. In DNA, the CDR3 is TGTGCCAGCAGCCTGACAGGGGGCGGAAGATTTATGGATGAGCAGTTCTTC.